The clone carrying this TCR beta chain was seen a few times. Its antigen remains unknown. The data are from a study of CD8+ T cells in alopecia areata. Study overall: The percentage of affected scalp area served as the score of severity for treated patients. Findings and limits, study-wide: Lesional scalp, notably in alopecia totalis/universalis, had clonality above that of normal scalp.

Treatment in this sample: oral pan-JAK inhibitor, 5-10 mg twice daily. Collection of lesional scalp punch biopsies and peripheral blood was performed in alopecia areata patients. The authors sorted CD4+ and CD8+ T cells from PBMCs. RNA, once extracted, was reverse transcribed into cDNA for use as the sequencing template. TCRdb's table, derived via immunoSEQ multiplex PCR, lists solely in-frame clones and lacks some. Here the sample spans about 280,000 clones, 58% being singletons. Germline V gene data show CDR1 as SGHNT and CDR2 as YYREEE (reference sequence). The germline V and J ends were trimmed by 3 bases and 1 base, with 10 bases remaining between them. The CDR3 runs 14 residues.

The chain is built from TRBV5-4 and TRBJ2-5; perhaps D is TRBD1 or TRBD2 (5 bases each). Sequencing used CD4+ T cells sorted from blood, obtained at week 24, from a patient treated with tofacitinib. The TCR originated in a human donor with alopecia areata. The CDR3 region has the DNA TGTGCCAGCAGCTCTCCGGGGCTCCAAGAGACCCAGTACTTC. Translating gives CASSSPGLQETQYF.